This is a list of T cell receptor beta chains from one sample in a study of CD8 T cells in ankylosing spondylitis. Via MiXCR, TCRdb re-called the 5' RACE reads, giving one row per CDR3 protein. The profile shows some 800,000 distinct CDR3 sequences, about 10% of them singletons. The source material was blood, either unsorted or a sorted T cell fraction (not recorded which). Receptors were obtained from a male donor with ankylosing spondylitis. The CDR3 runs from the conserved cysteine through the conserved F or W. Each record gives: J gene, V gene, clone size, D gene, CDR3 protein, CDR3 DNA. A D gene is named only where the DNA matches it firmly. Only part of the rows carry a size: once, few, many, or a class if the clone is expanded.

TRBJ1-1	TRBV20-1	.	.	CSARPPTEKNTEAFF	TGCAGTGCTAGACCCCCAACCGAGAAAAACACTGAAGCTTTCTTT
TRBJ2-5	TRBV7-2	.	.	CASSRPNQETQYF	TGTGCCAGCAGCCGACCGAACCAAGAGACCCAGTACTTC
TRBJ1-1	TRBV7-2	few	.	CASSSNQGWTTEAFF	TGTGCCAGCAGCTCCAACCAGGGGTGGACCACTGAAGCTTTCTTT
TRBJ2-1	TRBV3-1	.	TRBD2	CASRPRGSGTYNEQFF	TGTGCCAGCAGGCCTCGGGGTAGCGGGACCTACAATGAGCAGTTCTTC
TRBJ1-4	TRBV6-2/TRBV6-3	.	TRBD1	CASRRLGQGDEKLFF	TGTGCCAGCAGACGCCTTGGGCAGGGGGACGAAAAACTGTTTTTT
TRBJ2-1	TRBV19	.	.	CASTTGSLHNEQFF	TGTGCCAGTACAACAGGGAGCTTGCACAATGAGCAGTTCTTC
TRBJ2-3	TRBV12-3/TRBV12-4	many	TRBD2	CASSYRAGGTDTQYF	TGTGCCAGCAGTTACAGGGCGGGAGGTACAGATACGCAGTATTTT
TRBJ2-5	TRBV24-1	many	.	CATSDFQETQYF	TGTGCCACCAGTGATTTTCAAGAGACCCAGTACTTC
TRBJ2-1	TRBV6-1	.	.	CASSPRGTSYNEQFF	TGTGCCAGCAGTCCACGGGGCACCTCCTACAATGAGCAGTTCTTC
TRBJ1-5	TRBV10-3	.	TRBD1	CAITDRVNQPQHF	TGTGCCATCACTGACAGGGTCAATCAGCCCCAGCATTTT
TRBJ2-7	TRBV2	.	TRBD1	CASSSQGAAYEQYF	TGTGCCAGCAGTTCACAGGGGGCGGCTTACGAGCAGTACTTC
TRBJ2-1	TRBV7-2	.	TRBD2	CASSSLLAGGLDEQFF	TGTGCCAGCAGCTCCTTACTAGCGGGAGGGCTGGATGAGCAGTTCTTC
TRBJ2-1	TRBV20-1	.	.	CSARAWSEQFF	TGCAGTGCTAGAGCGTGGAGCGAGCAGTTCTTC
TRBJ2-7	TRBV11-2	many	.	CASSFDTISYEQYF	TGTGCCAGCAGCTTTGACACCATCTCCTACGAGCAGTACTTC
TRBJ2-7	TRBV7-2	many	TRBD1	CASSRTGNSYEQYF	TGTGCCAGCAGCCGGACAGGGAACTCCTACGAGCAGTACTTC
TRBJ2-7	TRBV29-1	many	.	CSVGGLFSYEQYF	TGCAGCGTTGGCGGACTTTTCTCCTACGAGCAGTACTTC
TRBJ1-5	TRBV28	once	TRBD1	CASSFAGAGGWVNQPQHF	TGTGCCAGCAGTTTCGCCGGGGCAGGGGGTTGGGTGAATCAGCCCCAGCATTTT
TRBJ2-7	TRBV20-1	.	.	CSASRGKRTTDYEQYF	TGCAGTGCTAGCCGCGGGAAGCGGACTACTGACTACGAGCAGTACTTC
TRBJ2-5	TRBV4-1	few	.	CASSQGPGGVQETQYF	TGCGCCAGCAGCCAAGGCCCCGGCGGGGTTCAAGAGACCCAGTACTTC
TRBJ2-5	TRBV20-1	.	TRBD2	CSAPNRGAGGSGTQYF	TGCAGTGCCCCAAATCGAGGGGCGGGAGGGAGCGGGACCCAGTACTTC
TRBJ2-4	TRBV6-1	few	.	CASSELIAKNIQYF	TGTGCCAGCAGTGAATTAATAGCCAAAAACATTCAGTACTTC
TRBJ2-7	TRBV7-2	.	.	CASSLGSPTIYEQYF	TGTGCCAGCAGCTTAGGGAGTCCCACAATCTACGAGCAGTACTTC
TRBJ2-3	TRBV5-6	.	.	CASSFVGSADTQYF	TGTGCCAGCAGCTTTGTGGGTTCGGCAGATACGCAGTATTTT
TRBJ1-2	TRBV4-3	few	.	CASSPARDDYGYTF	TGCGCCAGCAGCCCGGCCCGGGATGACTATGGCTACACCTTC
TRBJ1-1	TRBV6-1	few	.	CASSRIDSEAFF	TGTGCCAGCAGTAGGATCGACTCCGAAGCTTTCTTT
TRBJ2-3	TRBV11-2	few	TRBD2	CASSTRTSGRGWADTQYF	TGTGCCAGCAGCACTCGGACTAGCGGGAGAGGATGGGCAGATACGCAGTATTTT
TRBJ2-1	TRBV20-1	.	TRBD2	CSAGGVSGSYNEQFF	TGCAGTGCAGGAGGGGTTAGCGGGAGTTACAATGAGCAGTTCTTC
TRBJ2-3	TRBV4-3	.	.	CASSQEITDTQYF	TGCGCCAGCAGCCAAGAGATAACAGATACGCAGTATTTT
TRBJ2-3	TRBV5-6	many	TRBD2	CASSLKGLASITDTQYF	TGTGCCAGCAGCTTGAAGGGACTAGCCTCTATTACGGATACGCAGTATTTT
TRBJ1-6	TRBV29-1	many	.	CSVRPGRNSPLHF	TGCAGCGTAAGACCGGGTCGGAATTCACCCCTCCACTTT
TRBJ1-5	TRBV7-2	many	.	CASSLGRAYSNQPQHF	TGTGCCAGCAGCTTAGGGAGGGCGTATAGCAATCAGCCCCAGCATTTT
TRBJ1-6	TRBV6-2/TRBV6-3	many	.	CASSRTGRNSPLHF	TGTGCCAGCAGTCGCACAGGGCGGAATTCACCCCTCCACTTT
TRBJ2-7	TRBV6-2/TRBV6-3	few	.	CASRTPGVGSGEQYF	TGTGCCAGCAGAACCCCCGGGGTCGGTAGTGGTGAGCAGTACTTC
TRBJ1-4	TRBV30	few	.	CAWTPGRTNEKLFF	TGTGCCTGGACCCCTGGTCGAACTAATGAAAAACTGTTTTTT
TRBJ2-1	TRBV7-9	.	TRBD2	CASSLGGLAGGGGEQFF	TGTGCCAGCAGCTTAGGCGGACTAGCGGGAGGGGGAGGCGAGCAGTTCTTC
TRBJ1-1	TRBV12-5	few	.	CASGAPWGKAFF	TGTGCTAGTGGCGCACCCTGGGGAAAAGCTTTCTTT
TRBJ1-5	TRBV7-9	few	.	CASSPGVFQPQHF	TGTGCCAGCAGTCCTGGCGTTTTTCAGCCCCAGCATTTT
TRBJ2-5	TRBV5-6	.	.	CASSLAEPSETQYF	TGTGCCAGCAGCTTGGCCGAGCCGTCCGAGACCCAGTACTTC
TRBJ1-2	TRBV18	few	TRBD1	CASSPSGQSNYGYTF	TGTGCCAGCTCACCCTCGGGACAGTCTAACTATGGCTACACCTTC
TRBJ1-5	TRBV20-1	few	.	CSAIQGPSNQPQHF	TGCAGTGCTATACAGGGACCTAGCAATCAGCCCCAGCATTTT